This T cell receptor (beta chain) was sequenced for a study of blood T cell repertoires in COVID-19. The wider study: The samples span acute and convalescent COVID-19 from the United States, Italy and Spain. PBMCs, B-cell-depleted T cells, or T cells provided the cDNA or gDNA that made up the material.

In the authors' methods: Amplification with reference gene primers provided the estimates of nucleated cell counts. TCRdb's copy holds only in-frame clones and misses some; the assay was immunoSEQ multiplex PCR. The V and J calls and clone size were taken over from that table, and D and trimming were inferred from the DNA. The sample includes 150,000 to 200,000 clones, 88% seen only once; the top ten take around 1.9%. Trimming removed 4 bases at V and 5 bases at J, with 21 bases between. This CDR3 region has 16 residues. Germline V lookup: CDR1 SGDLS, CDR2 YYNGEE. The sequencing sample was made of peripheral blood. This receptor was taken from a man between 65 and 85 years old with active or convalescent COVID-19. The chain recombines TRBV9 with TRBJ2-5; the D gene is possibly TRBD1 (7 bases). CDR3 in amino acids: CASSPRGAGWGETQYF. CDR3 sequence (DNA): TGTGCCAGCAGCCCCAGGGGGGCGGGGTGGGGGGAGACCCAGTACTTC.